This T cell receptor beta chain emerged from a study of shared T cell receptors in the human thymus. Assay used: immunoSEQ multiplex PCR; TCRdb lists only in-frame clones, some missing. The sample contains hundreds of thousands of clones, approximately 87% of which appear only once. Germline lookup yields CDR1 LGHNT and CDR2 FRNRAP. CDR3 length: 15 residues. Deletions cut 3 bases from V and 2 bases from J, with 13 bases between. This sample also appeared in a second study, on human thymus T cells. That investigation notes: Samples came from healthy Finnish infants during open corrective cardiac surgery. From resections taken during corrective heart surgery, the thymus tissue was obtained. Related reports documented highly overlapping thymic repertoires among unrelated individuals.

The gene calls are TRBV12-5 and TRBJ1-1, with D possibly matching TRBD1 (6 bases). Sequenced: thymocytes. The clonotype comes from a boy in the first two years of life with a congenital heart defect. The chain's CDR3 is CASGFLGTPNTEAFF. The CDR3 nucleotides are TGTGCTAGTGGTTTTCTTGGGACACCCAACACTGAAGCTTTCTTT.